This TCR beta chain appears in the sequencing data of a study of T cell changes during pregnancy in multiple sclerosis. Profiled with immunoSEQ multiplex PCR; TCRdb holds only in-frame clones, not every one. The data contain 90,000 to 120,000 clones, 90% to 95% of them singletons. V lost 1 base to trimming and J lost 7 bases, with 10 bases between them. The CDR3 is made up of 13 amino acids. Germline V lookup: CDR1 MGHRA, CDR2 YSYEKL. The receptor comes from a female donor with multiple sclerosis, enrolled in a pregnancy study. The material sequenced was peripheral blood, taken in the second trimester of pregnancy. This sequence joins TRBV4-1 and TRBJ1-1, with D maybe TRBD1 (6 bases). CDR3 nucleotides: TGCGCCAGCAGCCAAGGACGGACAGATGAAGCTTTCTTT. It translates to CASSQGRTDEAFF.